The 14 T cell receptor beta chains below all came from one sample that was sequenced in a study of human T cells and chemical hapten exposure. From the RACE reads, TCRdb called clonotypes with MiXCR, one entry per CDR3 protein. The sample holds 35,000 to 50,000 distinct CDR3 sequences, around 4.1% seen once. Time point denoted: healthy volunteer bleed at 2 weeks. Extraction yielded total RNA from whole blood (unfractionated). Specimen: whole blood. The source of these receptors is a female donor in good health. Some clones in this sample may be carry-over from other donors' samples.

The sample holds many counts of this clonotype. The chain employs TRBV6-5 and TRBJ2-7, with a possible D match to TRBD2 (5 bases). Trimming stripped 2 bases from V and 4 bases from J, with 9 bases between. The CDR3 covers 13 residues. The germline V gene has CDR1 MNHEY and CDR2 SVGAGI. Written as DNA, the CDR3 is TGTGCCAGCAGTTACGGGGAGCGGTACGAGCAGTACTTC. Its protein is CASSYGERYEQYF.

This clonotype was seen repeatedly, ten times or more. This rearrangement joins TRBV7-2 to TRBJ2-5; 11 nucleotides align to TRBD2. The CDR3 has 16 amino acids. Germline loops: CDR1 SGHTA, CDR2 FQGNSA. The ends lost 3 bases at V and 3 bases at J; junction bases unmatched: 6. CDR3 coding DNA: TGTGCCAGCAGCTTCCAAACACTAGCGGGAGAAGAGACCCAGTACTTC. It translates to CASSFQTLAGEETQYF. The whole variable domain, filled in from reference TRBV7-2 and TRBJ2-5, reads GAGVSQSPSNKVTEKGKDVELRCDPISGHTALYWYRQSLGQGLEFLIYFQGNSAPDKSGLPSDRFSAERTGGSVSTLTIQRTQQEDSAVYLCASSFQTLAGEETQYFGPGTRLLVL.

This clonotype was seen many times. The chain uses TRBV6-5 and TRBJ1-1, with a weak D call TRBD1 (5 bases). The V end lost 2 bases, the J end lost 2 bases, and 9 bases lay between the germline ends. This CDR3 has 14 amino acids. CDR1 is MNHEY and CDR2 is SVGAGI in the germline V gene. The CDR3 DNA follows: TGTGCCAGCAGTTACGGGCAGGGTAACACTGAAGCTTTCTTT. Translation gives CASSYGQGNTEAFF.

This clonotype was counted many times. The V and J genes are TRBV18 and TRBJ1-5; 8 positions match TRBD1. Unmatched junction bases numbered 16, after V lost 5 bases and J lost 7 bases. This CDR3 comprises 17 residues. CDR1 KGHSH and CDR2 LQKENI come from the germline V gene. For the CDR3, the DNA is TGTGCCAGCTCAACAAGACAGGGGACAAATACTGGGCAGCCCCAGCATTTT. Residues: CASSTRQGTNTGQPQHF.

This clonotype was detected many times. CDR3 in DNA: TGCAGTGCTAGCCGCCGGGGACGAGCGAGCACAGATACGCAGTATTTT. As protein: CSASRRGRASTDTQYF. The chain joins TRBV20-1 to TRBJ2-3, with D perhaps assigned TRBD1 or TRBD2 (5 bases each). CDR1 is DFQATT and CDR2 is SNEGSKA in the germline V gene (reference sequence). The CDR3 runs to 16 residues. Trimming stripped 3 bases from V and 0 bases from J, with 16 bases between.

This clonotype was observed many times. The V gene is TRBV5-1, the J gene TRBJ2-3; no clear D gene. Trimming removed 3 bases at V and 10 bases at J, with 12 bases between. CDR1 SGHRS and CDR2 YFSETQ come from the germline V gene. The CDR3 spans 12 residues. CDR3 in amino acids: CASSSEVAAQYF. As DNA, the CDR3 is TGCGCCAGCAGCTCAGAAGTGGCGGCGCAGTATTTT.

This clonotype was counted at least ten times. J is TRBJ2-1 and V is TRBV2; D not resolved. Germline CDR1 and CDR2: SNHLY and FYNNEI. This CDR3 has 12 residues. V shed 7 bases and J shed 7 bases, with 11 bases lying between them. Written as DNA, the CDR3 is TGTGCCAGCACTAGGGCAGCAAATGAGCAGTTCTTC. Protein sequence: CASTRAANEQFF.

This clonotype has at least ten counts. The J gene is TRBJ2-4, the V gene TRBV29-1; possible D gene TRBD2, 6 bases. V was clipped by 4 bases and J by 0 bases, with 13 bases between them. CDR3 size: 15 residues. Per germline, CDR1 SQVTM and CDR2 ANQGSEA. The CDR3 sequence is CSVGDWELAKNIQYF. The DNA for the CDR3 is TGCAGCGTTGGGGACTGGGAGCTAGCCAAAAACATTCAGTACTTC. The variable domain in full, completed from reference TRBV29-1 and TRBJ2-4, reads SAVISQKPSRDICQRGTSLTIQCQVDSQVTMMFWYRQQPGQSLTLIATANQGSEATYESGFVIDKFPISRPNLTFSTLTVSNMSPEDSSIYLCSVGDWELAKNIQYFGAGTRLSVL.

This clonotype was recorded many times. The chain employs TRBV7-8 and TRBJ2-7, with D possibly matching TRBD1 (5 bases). This CDR3 is 16 amino acids long. Trimming removed 0 bases from V and 2 bases from J, with 14 bases in between. Germline V gene data show CDR1 as SGHVS and CDR2 as FQNEAQ. CDR3 sequence reads: CASSLAPDMAAYEQYF. The CDR3, as DNA: TGTGCCAGCAGCTTAGCCCCGGACATGGCTGCCTACGAGCAGTACTTC. Full variable domain (remainder filled in from reference TRBV7-8 and TRBJ2-7): GAGVSQSPRYKVAKRGQDVALRCDPISGHVSLFWYQQALGQGPEFLTYFQNEAQLDKSGLPSDRFFAERPEGSVSTLKIQRTQQEDSAVYLCASSLAPDMAAYEQYFGPGTRLTVT.

This clonotype was picked up many times. V and J are TRBV5-5 and TRBJ2-4; no definite D call. The CDR3 extends over 13 amino acids. Germline CDR1 reads SGHKS; CDR2 reads YYEKEE (reference sequence). V lost 4 bases and J lost 8, with 13 bases in between. CDR3 in amino acids: CASSPPLVDIQYF. The CDR3 coding sequence is TGTGCCAGCAGCCCCCCCCTCGTAGACATTCAGTACTTC.

There are many counts of this clonotype. The chain employs TRBV7-2 and TRBJ1-2; D gene ambiguous. Trimming left V 5 bases short and J 1 base short, with 8 bases between. CDR1 is SGHTA and CDR2 is FQGNSA in the germline V gene. CDR3 length equals 13 residues. CDR3 in DNA: TGTGCCAGCAGCCGAACAAGTAACTATGGCTACACCTTC. It is translated as CASSRTSNYGYTF.

This clonotype was seen a handful of times. The rearrangement uses TRBV18 and TRBJ1-6; no clear D. The length of the CDR3 is 14 residues. CDR1 is KGHSH, CDR2 LQKENI, per germline. V lost 3 bases, J lost 10 bases, and 13 bases lay in between. In nucleotides, the CDR3 is TGTGCCAGCTCACCTGGAGGTTTTGGATCACCCCTCCACTTT. Amino acids: CASSPGGFGSPLHF.

This clonotype showed up just a few times. Here the CDR3 DNA reads TGCAGTGCTAGTACGGGATACGAGCAGTACTTC. The encoded protein is CSASTGYEQYF. The chain carries TRBV20-1 and TRBJ2-7; a possible D gene is TRBD2 (5 bases). V was clipped by 3 bases and J by 4 bases, with 7 bases between them. The CDR3 extends over 11 amino acids. CDR1 is DFQATT, CDR2 SNEGSKA, per germline (reference sequence).

In its sample, this clonotype was seen many times. V and J are TRBV2 and TRBJ2-6, with D unclear. Germline CDR1 SNHLY, CDR2 FYNNEI. The CDR3 consists of 15 residues. Trimming cost V 3 bases and J 2 bases, with 8 bases left between them. The CDR3 is CASSERLTGANVLTF. The DNA of the CDR3 is TGTGCCAGCAGTGAGCGGTTGACTGGGGCCAACGTCCTGACTTTC.